The 2 T cell receptor beta chains below were found in one sample sequenced in a study of T cells after yellow fever vaccination. TCRdb passed the 5' RACE reads through MiXCR, listing each CDR3 protein once. The table has around 500,000 distinct CDR3 sequences, about a fifth seen once. The material sequenced was PBMCs, taken roughly 23 days after the first yellow fever vaccination. The origin of the receptors is a man aged 18 to 29 who received the YFV17D yellow fever vaccine.

This clonotype occurred a few times. The rearrangement links TRBV19 to TRBJ1-5; 7 positions agree with TRBD1. CDR1 LNHDA and CDR2 SQIVND come from the germline V gene (reference sequence). The junction had 7 bases not matched to a gene; V was cut back by 4 bases and J by 4 bases. The CDR3 length is 15 residues. The CDR3 coding sequence is TGTGCCAGTAGTACCCCGACAGGGAGGAATCAGCCCCAGCATTTT. Amino acid sequence: CASSTPTGRNQPQHF. Filled out from reference TRBV19 and TRBJ1-5, the complete variable domain reads DGGITQSPKYLFRKEGQNVTLSCEQNLNHDAMYWYRQDPGQGLRLIYYSQIVNDFQKGDIAEGYSVSREKKESFPLTVTSAQKNPTAFYLCASSTPTGRNQPQHFGDGTRLSIL.

The chain has TRBV5-1 and TRBJ2-3; a weak D match, TRBD2 (5 bases). The CDR3 has 15 amino acids. Germline CDR1 SGHRS, CDR2 YFSETQ. Trimming took 6 bases from V and 2 from J, leaving 16 bases between them. CDR3 loop: CASTKDGENTDTQYF. Written as DNA, the CDR3 is TGCGCCAGCACCAAGGACGGGGAAAACACAGATACGCAGTATTTT.